Listed below are T cell receptor beta chains from one sample, sequenced in a study of response to subunit inactivated influenza vaccine. MiXCR was run by TCRdb on the RT-PCR reads, yielding one entry per CDR3 protein. The table has some 500,000 distinct CDR3 sequences, about 25% seen once. The sample was CD4+ T cells sorted from PBMCs, taken 4 to 6 days after vaccination. Receptor source: a man aged 50 to 60 who received an inactivated influenza vaccine. Both conserved end residues are part of each CDR3.

V gene,J gene,CDR3 protein
TRBV11-2,TRBJ2-1,CASSSPTRTSGGPSYNEQFF
TRBV6-5,TRBJ2-5,CASSYSGVSQETQYF
TRBV18,TRBJ2-3,CASSPQGRGTDTQYF
TRBV7-9,TRBJ2-3,CASSQSPDTQYF
TRBV11-2,TRBJ2-6,CASSLQGFSGANVLTF
TRBV10-3,TRBJ2-3,CAISARLAGNTDTQYF
TRBV4-1,TRBJ2-3,CASSQGEQGGGTDTQYF
TRBV15,TRBJ1-2,CATSGRGTAYGYTF
TRBV5-1,TRBJ2-5,CASSLVGADQETQYF
TRBV9,TRBJ2-5,CASSVGSGETQYF
TRBV7-2,TRBJ1-5,CASSLDRAGQPQHF
TRBV6-6,TRBJ2-2,CASKLNTGELFF
TRBV27,TRBJ2-1,CASSFSLTGRDEQFF
TRBV5-1,TRBJ2-5,CASSPGVGRARETQYF
TRBV12-3/TRBV12-4,TRBJ2-7,CASSPSGEYFYEQYF
TRBV28,TRBJ2-7,CASRSPGPPYEQYF
TRBV3-1,TRBJ2-1,CASSQVPLAGARGNEQFF
TRBV24-1,TRBJ2-2,CATSDAAGSYTGELFF
TRBV10-3,TRBJ2-1,CASGLAGGHNEQFF
TRBV5-1,TRBJ1-6,CASSRDSPMGSPLHF
TRBV7-2,TRBJ2-3,CASSQASGRAVYTQYF
TRBV5-1,TRBJ2-1,CASSTLAGGSSYNEQFF
TRBV4-1,TRBJ2-3,CASSDTNMKGDTQYF
TRBV7-9,TRBJ1-1,CASSWTKPGQGSTEAFF
TRBV29-1,TRBJ2-1,CSVGRRHTGNEQFF
TRBV4-1,TRBJ2-1,CASSQEEYRTNEQFF
TRBV5-1,TRBJ2-2,CASRAQGTGELFF
TRBV4-2,TRBJ2-2,CASSQEGQGATGELFF
TRBV7-2,TRBJ2-7,CASSPDRPREQYF
TRBV18,TRBJ2-2,CASSPLSGSNTGELFF
TRBV24-1,TRBJ2-1,CATSDRTGPGNEQFF
TRBV7-2,TRBJ2-4,CASSSGTGGNIQYF
TRBV3-1,TRBJ2-1,CASRPTSGPRVDEQFF
TRBV5-1,TRBJ2-7,CASTPQGGTGYEQYF
TRBV7-2,TRBJ2-7,CASSLVQNYEQYF
TRBV7-2,TRBJ2-5,CASSLAETSGGAETQYF
TRBV29-1,TRBJ2-3,CSAGGLGTTSTDTQYF
TRBV7-2,TRBJ2-1,CASSMRLAGGPGNEQFF
TRBV20-1,TRBJ1-2,CSASTGDYGYTF
TRBV6-5,TRBJ2-7,CASSYGLTGGSLYEQYF
TRBV5-1,TRBJ2-7,CASSYVRTGPYEQYF
TRBV9,TRBJ1-3,CASSVEAGIGNTIYF
TRBV20-1,TRBJ2-4,CSAPRRGGDNIQYF
TRBV18,TRBJ2-1,CASSPNRNNEQFF
TRBV7-2,TRBJ2-7,CASSSGTTFAYEQYF
TRBV15,TRBJ2-5,CATSRDPRGETQYF
TRBV29-1,TRBJ1-1,CSVRGGHEAFF
TRBV12-3/TRBV12-4,TRBJ2-1,CASSLDLLAGRGEQFF
TRBV27,TRBJ1-6,CASRFGTVGLPLHF
TRBV20-1,TRBJ2-1,CSASSTAGLAGRGDEQFF
TRBV5-1,TRBJ2-4,CASSSRTGIEAKNIQYF
TRBV6-5,TRBJ2-1,CASSYSLREGFF
TRBV5-1,TRBJ2-2,CASRTGTGGIGELFF
TRBV29-1,TRBJ2-3,CSVGTSGGTQYF
TRBV5-1,TRBJ2-7,CASSLGSLSAYEQYF